Reported below is one TCR beta chain. This clonotype was detected a few times. Its antigen is still unknown. Base qualities are not at hand, and no much larger clone is one base apart. High-throughput TCR beta sequencing profiled peripheral blood CD8+ and CD4+ T cells from healthy donors, Susac syndrome patients and multiple sclerosis patients. Recently defined diagnostic criteria for definite or probable disease were met by the Susac syndrome patients. Bulk CD8+ and CD4+ T cells were purified by magnetic negative isolation, while CD8+ TEMRA cells were enriched using FACS. Blood was collected in EDTA tubes and processed within 24 hours, with PBMCs isolated through density gradient centrifugation. PBMCs intended for TCR sequencing were cryopreserved in liquid nitrogen and were subsequently thawed in a 37 degrees C water bath. Purity of sorted or isolated CD4+, CD8+ and CD8+ TEMRA cells was at least 90%.

The data belong to a study of CD8 T cells in Susac syndrome (dated by TCRdb to about 2019). For context, the study as a whole: Among the Susac syndrome patients who were sequenced, clinically active disease was present in over 5 and clinical remission was observed in under ten. Whether CD8+ T cell activation and differentiation in Susac syndrome was antigen driven was tested using repertoire sequencing. At blood withdrawal, Susac syndrome patients were either therapy-naive, taking corticosteroids (in some cases with IVIg as well), or taking IVIg alone.

The germline V gene gives CDR1 as SGHTA and CDR2 as FQGTGA. Trimming costs V 5 bases and J 2 bases, and their ends lie 15 bases apart. From the cysteine through the phenylalanine, the CDR3 covers 15 amino acids. Of the read, only the CDR3 DNA is kept; its 45 bases are in frame from base 1. What the research found in general, with its limitations: In the CD4+ T cell repertoire of Susac syndrome patients, clonal expansion was not detected. The study acknowledged that relatively few individuals were included in the TCR sequencing and HLA analysis.

RNA was extracted using the RNeasy kit, and about 0.5 to 1 ug of the RNA was reverse transcribed with random hexamers. The immunoSEQ multiplex PCR assay, which covers 54 Vbeta and 13 Jbeta segments, was used to amplify TCR beta CDR3 regions. PCR amplification bias was corrected using a synthetic template baseline for primer optimization and computational correction. On the authors' methods: Only productive sequences were kept, with reads annotated to V, D and J genes according to IMGT and analyzed in immunoSEQ Analyzer. To calculate clonality, Shannon entropy was normalized by log2 of the number of productive unique sequences and then subtracted from one. For each patient and control, public and private clones were evaluated among the 100 most prevalent clones. Susac-specific clones were defined as absent from healthy and MS cohorts, about 1,000 published viral clones and other ImmuneACCESS disease sequences. The raw public reads went through TCRdb reprocessing: fastp at Q25, MiXCR clone calling, in-frame beta chains kept. Rows matching on CDR3 protein sequence are summarized as one entry with the most common DNA and genes. The V and J calls and clone size come from TCRdb's table, not from the authors' own analysis. The sample table shows roughly 160,000 distinct CDR3 sequences, and approximately 95% are seen once. The top ten clones comprise about 0.13% of the sample.

The chain employs TRBV7-3 and TRBJ2-5, with a tentative D call of TRBD1 or TRBD2, each matching 5 bases. The receptor's source is a human donor with Susac syndrome. Specimen: CD4+ T cells from PBMCs. Here is the DNA: TGTGCCAGCAGCCCAGGGAGTTGGCCTCAAGAGACCCAGTACTTC. The translation is CASSPGSWPQETQYF.